These 3 T cell receptor beta chains originate from one sample sequenced in a study of cytomegalovirus exposure and HLA in healthy donors. The PCR made use of 60 Vbeta and 13 Jbeta primers. TCRdb keeps only in-frame clones here, not all; method: immunoSEQ multiplex PCR. The sample yields about 62,000 clones, about 89% seen once. Material: PBMCs. Receptors were obtained from a man between 18 and 29 years old in good health and CMV-seronegative.

The chain employs TRBV5-6 and TRBJ2-5; TRBD1 is a possible D gene (6 bases). Germline V gene sequence: CDR1 SGHDT, CDR2 YYEEEE. The CDR3 loop spans 16 amino acids. V gave up 4 bases and J gave up 1 base, with 17 bases separating them. The CDR3 loop is CASSDSDRRSQETQYF. The CDR3 DNA reads as TGTGCCAGCAGCGATTCCGACAGGCGAAGCCAAGAGACCCAGTACTTC.

This rearrangement joins TRBV6-5 to TRBJ2-7, with D unresolved. The CDR3 totals 12 residues. From germline, CDR1 is MNHEY and CDR2 SVGAGI. The CDR3 region is CATGAIGNEQYF. The CDR3 region has the DNA TGTGCTACGGGTGCCATAGGCAACGAGCAGTACTTC.

The chain employs TRBV7-9 and TRBJ1-6; unclear D gene. V was shortened by 7 bases and J by 10 bases, with 17 bases between the two germline ends. Germline V lookup: CDR1 SEHNR, CDR2 FQNEAQ (reference sequence). CDR3 size: 14 residues. In DNA, the CDR3 is TGTGCCAGCAAAGAGGGAGCGGAAGGGTCACCCCTCCACTTT. Its translation is CASKEGAEGSPLHF.